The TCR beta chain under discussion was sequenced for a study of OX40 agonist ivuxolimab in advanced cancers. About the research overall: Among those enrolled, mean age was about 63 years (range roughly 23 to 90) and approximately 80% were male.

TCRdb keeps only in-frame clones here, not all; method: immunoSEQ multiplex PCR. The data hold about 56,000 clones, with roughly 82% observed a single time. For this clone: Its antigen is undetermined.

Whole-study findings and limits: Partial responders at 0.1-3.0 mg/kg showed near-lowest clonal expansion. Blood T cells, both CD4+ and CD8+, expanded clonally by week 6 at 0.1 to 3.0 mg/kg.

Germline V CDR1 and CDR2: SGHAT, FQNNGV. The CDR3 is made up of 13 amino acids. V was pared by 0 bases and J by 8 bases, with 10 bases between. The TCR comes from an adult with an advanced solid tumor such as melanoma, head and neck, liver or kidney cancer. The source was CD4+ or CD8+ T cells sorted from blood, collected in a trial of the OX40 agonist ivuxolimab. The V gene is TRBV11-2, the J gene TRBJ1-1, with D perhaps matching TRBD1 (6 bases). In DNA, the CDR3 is TGTGCCAGCAGCTTAGATATCGACAGGGAAGCTTTCTTT. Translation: CASSLDIDREAFF.